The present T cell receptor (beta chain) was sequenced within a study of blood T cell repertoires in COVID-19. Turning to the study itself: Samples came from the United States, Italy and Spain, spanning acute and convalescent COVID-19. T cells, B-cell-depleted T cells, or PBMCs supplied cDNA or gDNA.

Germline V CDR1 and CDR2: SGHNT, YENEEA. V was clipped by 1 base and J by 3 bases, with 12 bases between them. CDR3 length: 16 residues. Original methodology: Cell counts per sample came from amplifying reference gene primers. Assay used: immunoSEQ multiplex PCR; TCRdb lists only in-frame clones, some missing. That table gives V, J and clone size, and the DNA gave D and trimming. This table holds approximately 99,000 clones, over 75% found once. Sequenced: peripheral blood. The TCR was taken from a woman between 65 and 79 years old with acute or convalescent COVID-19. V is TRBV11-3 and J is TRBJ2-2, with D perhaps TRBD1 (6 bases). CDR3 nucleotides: TGTGCCAGCAGCTTAGCTGTTGGGACATACACCGGGGAGCTGTTTTTT. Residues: CASSLAVGTYTGELFF.